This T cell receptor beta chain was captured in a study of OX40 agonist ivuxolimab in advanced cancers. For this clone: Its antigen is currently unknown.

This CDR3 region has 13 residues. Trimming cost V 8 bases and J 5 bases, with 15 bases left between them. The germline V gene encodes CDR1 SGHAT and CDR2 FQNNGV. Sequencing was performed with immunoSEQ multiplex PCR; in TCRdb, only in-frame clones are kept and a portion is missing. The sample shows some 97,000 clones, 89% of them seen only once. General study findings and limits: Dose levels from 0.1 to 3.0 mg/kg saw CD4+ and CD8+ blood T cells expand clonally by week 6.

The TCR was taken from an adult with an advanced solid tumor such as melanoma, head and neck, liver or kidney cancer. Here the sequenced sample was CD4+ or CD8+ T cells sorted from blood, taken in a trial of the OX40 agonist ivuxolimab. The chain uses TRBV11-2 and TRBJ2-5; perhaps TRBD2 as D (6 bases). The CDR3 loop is CASSPGRAETQYF. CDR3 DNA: TGTGCCAGCTCCCCCGGGAGAGCGGAGACCCAGTACTTC.